This paragraph covers one T cell receptor beta chain sequence. The ends lost 6 bases at V and 1 base at J; junction bases unmatched: 5. The CDR3 consists of 14 residues. Germline CDR1 MDHEN, CDR2 SYDVKM. Allocation to cohorts depended on clinical history reported by the participants. This sample is part of a study of blood T cell repertoires in COVID-19. At the level of the study: The study drew acute and convalescent COVID-19 samples from the United States, Italy and Spain.

How the authors handled the data: Reference gene primers were amplified, and this amplification served to estimate nucleated cell counts. Sequencing was performed with immunoSEQ multiplex PCR; in TCRdb, only in-frame clones are kept and a portion is missing. Clonal size and the V and J genes are those of that table, whereas D and trimming came from the DNA. The sample includes hundreds of thousands of clones, about 87% seen only once; the top ten take more than 8.5%. The receptor was derived from a woman between 18 and 29 years old who had recovered from COVID-19. The chain links TRBV28 to TRBJ2-7; 8 positions match TRBD2. Sequenced sample: PBMCs or T cells enriched from blood (not recorded which). CDR3 DNA sequence: TGTGCCAGCAGCCGACTAGCGCTATCCTACGAGCAGTACTTC. Translation: CASSRLALSYEQYF.